The 14 T cell receptor beta chains below come from one sample, sequenced in a study of monozygotic twins with inflammatory bowel disease. Following a re-call of the 5' RACE reads, TCRdb has one entry per CDR3 protein and lacks DNA. In all, the sample yields 70,000 to 95,000 distinct CDR3 sequences. Sequences were obtained from blood. Receptors originate from a human donor with ulcerative colitis or Crohn's disease, or a healthy co-twin of an affected twin (not recorded which).

CDR3 in amino acids: CASTTKGNGYTF. The J gene is TRBJ1-2, the V gene TRBV3-1. The CDR3 is 12 residues long. Germline V gene data show CDR1 as LGHDT and CDR2 as YNNKEL (reference sequence).

The rearrangement uses TRBV7-2 and TRBJ2-1. Germline V CDR1 and CDR2: SGHTA, FQGNSA. CDR3 length: 11 residues. This CDR3 is CASSLDNEQFF. Together with reference TRBV7-2 and TRBJ2-1, the CDR3 gives the full variable domain: GAGVSQSPSNKVTEKGKDVELRCDPISGHTALYWYRQSLGQGLEFLIYFQGNSAPDKSGLPSDRFSAERTGGSVSTLTIQRTQQEDSAVYLCASSLDNEQFFGPGTRLTVL.

The gene calls are TRBV3-1 and TRBJ2-2; TCRdb's D gene call, TRBD2, goes unchecked for lack of DNA. This CDR3 spans 18 amino acids. Germline-derived CDR1 and CDR2 are LGHDT and YNNKEL (reference sequence). This CDR3 is CASSQEGETSSDTGELFF.

The CDR3 loop is CASSLAGGGEWEKLFF. This sequence joins TRBV7-2 and TRBJ1-4; TCRdb names TRBD1, which stays unverified in the absence of DNA. The V gene's germline CDR1 is SGHTA and CDR2 FQGNSA. The CDR3 consists of 16 residues.

This chain joins TRBV5-1 and TRBJ2-7; no DNA is available, so the TRBD1 call from TCRdb remains unchecked. The CDR3 is 13 residues long. From germline, CDR1 is SGHRS and CDR2 YFSETQ. The CDR3 region is CASSLLRDYEQYF.

The chain joins TRBV11-2 to TRBJ2-3; the D call from TCRdb, TRBD1, cannot be confirmed without DNA. Germline CDR1 is SGHAT and CDR2 is FQNNGV. This CDR3 is 16 amino acids long. CDR3 loop: CASRHFRGVTGDTQYF.

This chain's CDR3 is CASSQRGQGNTEAFF. The gene calls are TRBV4-1 and TRBJ1-1; checking the TCRdb D call of TRBD1 is not possible without DNA. CDR1 and CDR2 (germline): MGHRA, YSYEKL. The CDR3 runs to 15 residues.

V usage is TRBV24-1 and J usage is TRBJ2-1; the D call of TRBD2 rests on TCRdb alone, since no DNA is present to check it. The CDR3 extends over 16 amino acids. Germline CDR1 and CDR2: KGHDR and SFDVKD. The CDR3 here is CATSDSTSGGWNEQFF.

The genes are TRBV2 and TRBJ2-7; TCRdb outputs TRBD1, but without DNA this stays unchecked. The CDR3 runs to 13 residues. Germline values: CDR1 SNHLY, CDR2 FYNNEI. This CDR3 is CASRYQGFYEQYF.

The chain is built from TRBV5-1 and TRBJ2-3; the D call from TCRdb, TRBD2, cannot be confirmed without DNA. This CDR3 has 16 amino acids. Germline V gene data show CDR1 as SGHRS and CDR2 as YFSETQ. The CDR3 loop reads CASSLALDGLTDTQYF.

The chain joins TRBV15 to TRBJ2-3; TCRdb's D call, TRBD1, is unchecked because there is no DNA. Germline V gene data show CDR1 as LNHNV and CDR2 as YYDKDF (reference sequence). There are 14 residues in the CDR3. The CDR3 sequence is CATSRRQGTDTQYF.

V usage is TRBV5-6 and J usage is TRBJ1-3. Germline lookup yields CDR1 SGHDT and CDR2 YYEEEE. CDR3 length equals 17 residues. CDR3 protein: CASSLGVWRRPGNTIYF.

The rearrangement links TRBV12-3 or TRBV12-4 to TRBJ1-5; the TCRdb call, TRBD1, lacks DNA for checking. The CDR3 consists of 16 residues. The CDR3 sequence: CASSSPGTVSNQPQHF.

V is TRBV20-1 and J is TRBJ2-1; no DNA is available, so the TRBD2 call from TCRdb remains unchecked. The germline V gene encodes CDR1 DFQATT and CDR2 SNEGSKA (reference sequence). The CDR3 spans 16 residues. The chain's CDR3 is CSARDRASLFYNEQFF.